This entry lists 17 T cell receptor beta chains sequenced from one sample in a study of cytomegalovirus exposure and HLA in healthy donors. The study ran its PCR with 60 Vbeta and 13 Jbeta primers. TCRdb keeps only in-frame clones here, not all; method: immunoSEQ multiplex PCR. The data show roughly 150,000 clones, with 85% seen just once and 2.5% held by the top ten. The sequencing input was PBMCs. Receptors were obtained from a man aged 30-40 years in good health and CMV-seropositive.

This chain joins TRBV5-4 and TRBJ2-5; no clear D. The CDR3 has 13 amino acids. CDR1 SGHNT and CDR2 YYREEE come from the germline V gene (reference sequence). With 4 bases removed from V and 2 bases from J, the gap between germline ends came to 9 bases. CDR3 in amino acids: CASSPGEQETQYF. The CDR3 DNA reads as TGTGCCAGCAGCCCCGGAGAGCAAGAGACCCAGTACTTC.

The chain has TRBV19 and TRBJ1-4; 12 bases map to TRBD1. Per germline, CDR1 LNHDA and CDR2 SQIVND (reference sequence). This CDR3 contains 16 residues. V trimming: 6 bases; J trimming: 4 bases; junction bases outside the gene matches: 6. The CDR3 protein is CASSGTGGAFNEKLFF. CDR3 coding DNA: TGTGCCAGTAGCGGGACAGGGGGCGCCTTTAATGAAAAACTGTTTTTT. Supplemented by reference TRBV19 and TRBJ1-4, the full variable domain reads DGGITQSPKYLFRKEGQNVTLSCEQNLNHDAMYWYRQDPGQGLRLIYYSQIVNDFQKGDIAEGYSVSREKKESFPLTVTSAQKNPTAFYLCASSGTGGAFNEKLFFGSGTQLSVL.

The chain is built from TRBV4-2 and TRBJ2-3; D may be TRBD2 (6 bases). The CDR3 has 16 amino acids. The germline gives CDR1 LGHNA, CDR2 YNFKEQ. V shed 0 bases and J shed 3 bases, with 13 bases lying between them. The CDR3 loop reads CASSQDRRRVTDTQYF. Written as DNA, the CDR3 is TGTGCCAGCAGCCAAGATCGGCGGAGGGTTACAGATACGCAGTATTTT.

This rearrangement joins TRBV18 to TRBJ1-1; D is perhaps TRBD1 (5 bases). Trimming removed 0 bases from V and 5 bases from J, with 13 bases in between. Germline CDR1 KGHSH, CDR2 LQKENI. CDR3 length equals 15 residues. CDR3 protein: CASSPPGAGGTEAFF. Written as DNA, the CDR3 is TGTGCCAGCTCACCACCCGGTGCTGGGGGGACTGAAGCTTTCTTT.

This clone was counted between two and nine times. The genes are TRBV5-4 and TRBJ1-1; TRBD1 matches 7 bases. Per the germline V gene, CDR1 is SGHNT and CDR2 is YYREEE (reference sequence). The length of the CDR3 is 14 residues. Trimming took 4 bases from V and 1 from J; bases not matched to a gene: 4. CDR3 residues: CASSVGQRNTEAFF. Written as DNA, the CDR3 is TGTGCCAGCAGCGTGGGACAGAGGAACACTGAAGCTTTCTTT.

This chain connects TRBV27 to TRBJ1-1, with 7 bases fitting TRBD1. CDR3 length equals 16 residues. Trimming cost V 5 bases and J 0 bases; bases outside gene matches: 9. Germline V gene data show CDR1 as MNHEY and CDR2 as SMNVEV (reference sequence). The CDR3 loop is CASSPYPQGMNTEAFF. CDR3 DNA sequence: TGTGCCAGCAGTCCCTACCCACAGGGGATGAACACTGAAGCTTTCTTT.

The V gene is TRBV7-3, the J gene TRBJ2-1; D may be TRBD1 (6 bases). The CDR3 totals 14 residues. In germline, CDR1 is SGHTA, CDR2 FQGTGA. V was clipped by 5 bases and J by 8 bases, with 16 bases between them. Here the CDR3 DNA reads TGTGCCAGCAGCCTAGGCCTTGGGGGCTATGAGCAGTTCTTC. Protein product: CASSLGLGGYEQFF.

The chain joins TRBV25-1 to TRBJ1-6; TRBD1 matches at 7 bases. The CDR3 contains 12 residues. From germline, CDR1 is MGHDK and CDR2 SYGVNS. V trimming: 3 bases; J trimming: 14 bases; junction bases outside the gene matches: 4. In DNA form, the CDR3 reads TGTGCCAGCAGTGATGACAGGGCCTCCCTCCACTTT. Its translation is CASSDDRASLHF. Filled out from reference TRBV25-1 and TRBJ1-6, the complete variable domain reads EADIYQTPRYLVIGTGKKITLECSQTMGHDKMYWYQQDPGMELHLIHYSYGVNSTEKGDLSSESTVSRIRTEHFPLTLESARPSHTSQYLCASSDDRASLHFGNGTRLTVT.

V gene TRBV9 combines with J gene TRBJ1-3; TRBD1 aligns across 8 bases. The V segment lost 0 bases and the J segment 8 bases; nucleotides outside the gene matches: 4. The CDR3 extends over 14 amino acids. From germline, CDR1 is SGDLS and CDR2 YYNGEE. This CDR3 is CASSVDRGMDTIYF. CDR3 coding DNA: TGTGCCAGCAGCGTAGACAGGGGGATGGACACCATATATTTT.

The chain joins TRBV5-1 to TRBJ2-5; D possibly corresponds to TRBD2 (5 bases). The length of the CDR3 is 17 residues. Germline V lookup: CDR1 SGHRS, CDR2 YFSETQ. Trimming removed 4 bases from V and 3 bases from J, with 22 bases in between. The CDR3 reads CASSPRFGRSREETQYF. The CDR3 DNA reads as TGCGCCAGCAGCCCGCGTTTCGGGCGGTCGAGGGAAGAGACCCAGTACTTC.

The chain employs TRBV13 and TRBJ1-3, with 8 bases fitting TRBD1. The CDR3 has 15 residues. Germline CDR1 and CDR2: PRHDT and FYEKMQ (reference sequence). V was pared by 0 bases and J by 2 bases, with 0 bases of the junction left unmatched. CDR3 region: CASSLGTGAGNTIYF. In DNA, the CDR3 is TGTGCCAGCAGCTTAGGGACAGGGGCTGGAAACACCATATATTTT. The full variable domain, its missing parts supplied by reference TRBV13 and TRBJ1-3, is AAGVIQSPRHLIKEKRETATLKCYPIPRHDTVYWYQQGPGQDPQFLISFYEKMQSDKGSIPDRFSAQQFSDYHSELNMSSLELGDSALYFCASSLGTGAGNTIYFGEGSWLTVV.

The rearrangement uses TRBV7-3 and TRBJ2-3; 7 bases fit TRBD1. The junction had 12 bases not matched to a gene; V was cut back by 5 bases and J by 1 base. The V gene's germline CDR1 is SGHTA and CDR2 FQGTGA. This CDR3 spans 17 amino acids. The CDR3 protein is CASSRSGTVSRTDTQYF. For the CDR3, the DNA is TGTGCCAGCAGCCGATCCGGGACAGTGAGCCGCACAGATACGCAGTATTTT.

In nucleotides, the CDR3 is TGCGCCAGCAGCCAAGGCCCCCTAGCGGGAGCAGATACGCAGTATTTT. The encoded protein is CASSQGPLAGADTQYF. The chain recombines TRBV4-1 with TRBJ2-3; TRBD2 matches at 10 bases. V dropped 1 base and J dropped 4; count of bases not matched to a gene: 5. The CDR3 extends over 16 amino acids. The germline V gene encodes CDR1 MGHRA and CDR2 YSYEKL.

This chain uses TRBV2 with TRBJ1-1; 10 bases are a match to TRBD1. Germline assignment: CDR1 SNHLY and CDR2 FYNNEI. J lost 0 bases, V lost 4 bases, and 8 bases had no gene match. This CDR3 has 17 amino acids. The CDR3 protein is CASSVRRTGGVNTEAFF. Here the CDR3 DNA reads TGTGCCAGCAGTGTTCGGAGGACAGGGGGGGTGAACACTGAAGCTTTCTTT. The full variable domain, rest sourced from reference TRBV2 and TRBJ1-1, is EPEVTQTPSHQVTQMGQEVILRCVPISNHLYFYWYRQILGQKVEFLVSFYNNEISEKSEIFDDQFSVERPDGSNFTLKIRSTKLEDSAMYFCASSVRRTGGVNTEAFFGQGTRLTVV.

The genes are TRBV4-1 and TRBJ2-7; possibly TRBD2 for D (5 bases). The CDR3 is made up of 13 amino acids. Trimming stripped 0 bases from V and 7 bases from J, with 10 bases between. CDR1 is MGHRA and CDR2 is YSYEKL in the germline V gene. CDR3 loop: CASSQDPGSEQYV. The CDR3 DNA reads TGCGCCAGCAGCCAAGATCCTGGGAGTGAGCAGTACGTC.

V and J are TRBV19 and TRBJ2-1; D is perhaps TRBD1 (6 bases). With 8 bases removed from V and 7 bases from J, the gap between germline ends came to 9 bases. Per germline, CDR1 LNHDA and CDR2 SQIVND (reference sequence). The CDR3 loop spans 11 amino acids. CDR3 nucleotide sequence: TGTGCCAGTCTCAGGGGAAATGAGCAGTTCTTC. Translated: CASLRGNEQFF.

This chain uses TRBV11-2 with TRBJ2-3; the match to TRBD2 covers 9 bases. V trimming: 4 bases; J trimming: 4 bases; junction bases outside the gene matches: 3. CDR3 length: 14 amino acids. Germline V CDR1 and CDR2: SGHAT, FQNNGV. This CDR3 is CASSSWTSADTQYF. The CDR3 region has the DNA TGTGCCAGCAGCTCCTGGACTAGCGCAGATACGCAGTATTTT.